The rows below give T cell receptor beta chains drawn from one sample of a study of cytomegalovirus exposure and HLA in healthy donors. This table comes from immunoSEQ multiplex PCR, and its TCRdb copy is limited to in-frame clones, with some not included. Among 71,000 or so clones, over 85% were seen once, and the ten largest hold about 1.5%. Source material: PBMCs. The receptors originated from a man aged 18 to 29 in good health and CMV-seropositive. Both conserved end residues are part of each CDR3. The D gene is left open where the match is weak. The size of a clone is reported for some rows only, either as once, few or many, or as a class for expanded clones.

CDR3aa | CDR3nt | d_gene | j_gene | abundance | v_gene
CASSPGTRIGYTEAFF | TGTGCCAGTAGTCCCGGGACACGGATCGGTTACACTGAAGCTTTCTTT | . | TRBJ1-1 | . | TRBV19
CASSLRGTVTTEAFF | TGTGCCAGCAGCTTAAGAGGGACAGTGACCACTGAAGCTTTCTTT | TRBD1 | TRBJ1-1 | few | TRBV11-2
CSVEPGQGGNIQYF | TGCAGCGTTGAGCCAGGACAGGGCGGAAACATTCAGTACTTC | TRBD1 | TRBJ2-4 | . | TRBV29-1
CASSFGSSTDTQYF | TGTGCCAGCAGCTTTGGCTCTAGCACAGATACGCAGTATTTT | . | TRBJ2-3 | . | TRBV5-6
CASSLTTGASNQPQHF | TGTGCCAGCAGCTTGACAACAGGGGCGAGCAATCAGCCCCAGCATTTT | TRBD1 | TRBJ1-5 | once | TRBV5-5
CASSKDFSGNTIYF | TGCGCCAGCAGCAAAGACTTCTCTGGAAACACCATATATTTT | . | TRBJ1-3 | . | TRBV5-1
CASSIEGRSTQYF | TGTGCCAGTAGTATAGAGGGCAGATCTACGCAGTATTTT | . | TRBJ2-3 | . | TRBV19
CASSLVGSNTGELFF | TGCGCCAGCAGCTTGGTTGGTAGCAACACCGGGGAGCTGTTTTTT | . | TRBJ2-2 | . | TRBV5-1
CASSLRTPTISYEQYF | TGTGCCAGCAGCTTACGGACCCCGACTATCTCCTACGAGCAGTACTTC | . | TRBJ2-7 | few | TRBV11-2
CASSDARVLTEAFF | TGTGCCAGCAGTGATGCCAGGGTGCTCACTGAAGCTTTCTTT | . | TRBJ1-1 | . | TRBV6-1
CAITGAGNTIYF | TGTGCCATCACAGGGGCTGGAAACACCATATATTTT | . | TRBJ1-3 | . | TRBV10-3
CASSNPRDRSNYGYTF | TGTGCCAGTAGTAACCCCCGGGACAGGTCTAACTATGGCTACACCTTC | TRBD1 | TRBJ1-2 | . | TRBV19
CASRDSGSKTYEQYF | TGTGCCAGCAGGGATAGCGGGAGTAAAACCTACGAGCAGTACTTC | TRBD2 | TRBJ2-7 | . | TRBV2
CASSLPGGRQYF | TGTGCCAGCAGCTTGCCAGGGGGACGGCAGTACTTC | . | TRBJ2-7 | . | TRBV21-1
CASSDGTVNYNEQFF | TGTGCCAGCAGCGACGGGACAGTAAACTACAATGAGCAGTTCTTC | TRBD1 | TRBJ2-1 | once | TRBV2
CASSPPGFGYNSPLHF | TGTGCCAGCAGCCCCCCGGGATTTGGATATAATTCACCCCTCCACTTT | . | TRBJ1-6 | . | TRBV6-6
CASSLSQGVAEAFF | TGTGCCAGCAGCTTGAGTCAGGGGGTTGCTGAAGCTTTCTTT | TRBD1 | TRBJ1-1 | once | TRBV5-4